This is a list of T cell receptor beta chains from one sample in a study of cytomegalovirus exposure and HLA in healthy donors. The data were produced by immunoSEQ multiplex PCR, yet TCRdb's version contains in-frame clones alone and is incomplete. The table includes about 130,000 clones, under 90% detected once. Sequenced sample: PBMCs. These receptors were collected from a woman between 35 and 50 years old in good health and CMV-seropositive. Each CDR3 is given with its conserved first and last residue. Each record gives: D gene, V gene, CDR3 protein. D genes are given only for firm matches.

TRBD1,TRBV7-8,CASSFRQGTYNEQFF
.,TRBV19,CASSIRDFNDGYTF
TRBD2,TRBV28,CASSPQGGAGGETQYF
TRBD1,TRBV29-1,CSGGTGPYEQYF
.,TRBV5-1,CASSLALGEGKAFF
.,TRBV7-9,CASSFGSSNTEAFF
TRBD1,TRBV28,CASSPSGTGKVYGYTF
TRBD2,TRBV9,CASSPTLGGSPSSYNEQFF
TRBD2,TRBV7-2,CASSFLAGGTDTQYF
TRBD2,TRBV7-2,CASGRGTSAFTDTQYF
TRBD1,TRBV2,CASSLDRGGNTIYF
.,TRBV7-9,CASSTGGLRGYTF
TRBD1,TRBV30,CAWGTAPNEKLFF
TRBD1,TRBV27,CASSVQGEGLPEAFF
TRBD1,TRBV7-8,CASSLRDRVPYNEQFF
.,TRBV5-4,CASRRTITDTQYF